This T cell receptor beta chain was found in a study of T cell responses to AZD1222 COVID-19 vaccine. Study observations and caveats: Spike-wide coverage was observed for vaccine-associated CD4 TCRs, with dominant responses at 160-218 and 743-854. Sampled repertoires all dated from after the peak T cell response. White British ancestry dominated among donors, who included more females, and clonal diversity was possibly underestimated.

Method: immunoSEQ multiplex PCR; TCRdb's copy keeps in-frame clones and lacks some. The sample gives about 100,000 clones, 90% to 95% of which show up once; 6.5% to 10% is in the top ten. Note on this clone: The antigen is not known.

The length of the CDR3 is 15 residues. After removal of 2 bases from V and 4 bases from J, the junction contained 3 bases not matched to a gene. The germline CDR1 and CDR2 sequences are LGHNA and YSLEER. The chain has TRBV4-3 and TRBJ2-3; 10 bases fit TRBD2. The source material was peripheral blood, sampled 28 days after the second AZD1222 dose. The receptor was isolated from an adult who received the AZD1222 COVID-19 vaccine. The CDR3 reads CASSQSAGGPDTQYF. Here the CDR3 DNA reads TGCGCCAGCAGCCAATCAGCGGGAGGGCCAGATACGCAGTATTTT.